The TCR beta chain under discussion was sequenced for a study of cytomegalovirus exposure and HLA in healthy donors. This CDR3 region has 14 residues. V shed 6 bases and J shed 1 base, with 12 bases lying between them. Per the germline V gene, CDR1 is MRHNA and CDR2 is SNTAGT. Primers included in the PCR were 60 Vbeta and 13 Jbeta primers. The data were produced by immunoSEQ multiplex PCR, yet TCRdb's version contains in-frame clones alone and is incomplete. The sample yields over 150,000 clones, over 65% seen once. This clonotype originated in a woman aged 30 to 39 in good health and CMV-seropositive. Sequenced sample: PBMCs. The V call is TRBV6-4, the J call TRBJ1-1, with D unclear. The chain's CDR3 is CASRPVRGNTEAFF. The CDR3 bases are TGTGCCAGCAGGCCGGTTCGGGGGAACACTGAAGCTTTCTTT.